The rows below give T cell receptor beta chains drawn from one sample of a study of cytomegalovirus exposure and HLA in healthy donors. Method: immunoSEQ multiplex PCR; TCRdb's copy keeps in-frame clones and lacks some. In the table there are 150,000 to 200,000 clones, around 80% of which are singletons. The specimen sequenced was PBMCs. These TCRs come from a woman aged 35 to 49 in good health and CMV-seronegative. Each CDR3 is given without its conserved first and last residue. Clone size is shown for a subset of rows, as once, few, many or a class of expanded clone.

v_call	clone_size	j_call	cdr3_aa
TRBV6-6	-	TRBJ2-3	ASTPPGTAITDTQY
TRBV7-8	once	TRBJ1-1	ASSRSAGLNTEAF
TRBV19	-	TRBJ1-5	ASSIPRRQDNQPQH
TRBV7-2	-	TRBJ2-7	ASSSTGVYEQY
TRBV6-1	-	TRBJ2-1	ASTYSGGVYNEQF
TRBV5-1	-	TRBJ2-1	ASSLDTSSYNEQF
TRBV15	-	TRBJ1-1	ATSRGQGLARGYTEAF
TRBV5-6	-	TRBJ2-7	ASSYLQRGEQY
TRBV5-1	-	TRBJ1-5	ASSPGGGVENQPQH
TRBV28	-	TRBJ2-3	ASSSPIGASTDTQY
TRBV11-3	-	TRBJ2-3	ASSLLQRPDTQY
TRBV18	once	TRBJ2-1	ASSLLRQGVTNEQF
TRBV7-6	-	TRBJ2-1	ASSLRFEPGDEQF
TRBV4-1	once	TRBJ1-5	ASSHGRGNQPQH